This T cell receptor beta chain appears in the sequencing data of a study of T cells after yellow fever vaccination (dated by TCRdb to the late 2010s). Notes on the research overall: The SMART-Seq v4 Ultra Low Input RNA kit was used to prepare libraries from fractions with low cell numbers. To follow T-cell clones before and after primary and booster YFV17D yellow fever vaccination, bulk TCR alpha and beta repertoires were sequenced over time. The cohort comprised two healthy male donors, one aged 18 to 30 and one aged 30 to 40 years. Blood samples were taken at several timepoints before and after primary and secondary immunization, and bulk PBMC replicates and cell subsets were isolated. Study-wide conclusions, independent of this receptor: Because only a couple of donors were included in the study, the extent to which the findings can be generalized is limited. Computational filtering was needed because FACS-sorted repertoires could contain abundant contaminating clonotypes from the bulk population. Compared with the primary T-cell response, the secondary T-cell response was weaker but faster, peaking on day 5 rather than day 15. Most clones expanded after primary vaccination were re-detected after the booster (about 95% of CD4 and around 88% of CD8), suggesting broad memory maintenance. A small share of clonotypes occurred in both CD4 and CD8 compartments, likely arising from convergent recombination.

This sample's treatment or condition label indicates: live attenuated yellow fever vaccine strain. A standard Ficoll-Paque protocol was used to isolate PBMCs from peripheral blood. Dynabeads CD4 and CD8 positive selection kits were used to isolate CD4 and CD8 T-cell fractions. TriZol was used to extract RNA from bulk PBMCs, CD4 and CD8 fractions, and dextramer-positive and dextramer-negative fractions. Details on this clonotype: Its antigen is currently not known. No base quality information exists; no much larger clone differs at one position.

Reads for this sample came from an Illumina NovaSeq 6000. TCR cDNA was made using 5'RACE template switching, a step that added a universal primer site and unique molecular identifiers. Priming of cDNA synthesis was performed from both the TCR alpha and TCR beta constant segments. Library amplification used two PCR steps, and the second PCR step added sample barcodes and sequencing adapters. Libraries were sequenced on Illumina HiSeq 2500 (2x100 bp) or NovaSeq (2x150 bp). The study's processing was this. MIGEC handled demultiplexing of reads and collapsing into UMI consensus sequences, while MiXCR performed V(D)J alignment. Vaccine-responding clonotypes were identified with edgeR using replicate PBMC samples, with FDR below 0.01 and a log2 fold change above 5 up to day 15 being required. Each bulk clonotype was labeled CD4 or CD8 based on which sequenced repertoire, CD4 or CD8, contained the clonotype at higher abundance. Through fastp at Q25 and MiXCR, TCRdb rebuilt clones from the public reads, retaining in-frame beta chains. Here each entry gathers all rows of one CDR3 protein and keeps the most common genes and DNA. It is TCRdb's table, rather than the study itself, that gives the V and J calls and clone size. The sample table contains 120,000 or so distinct CDR3 sequences; only one count was recorded for 12% to 15% of them. Together, the top ten hold roughly 45% of the sample.

The receptor was isolated from a man younger than 30 who received the YFV17D yellow fever vaccine. This specimen consisted of CD8+ T cells sorted from PBMCs, obtained 5 days after the yellow fever booster vaccination.

Here is the DNA: TGTGCCAGCAGCTTAGAGGCGGATTACTATGGCTACACCTTC. This yields the protein CASSLEADYYGYTF. The rearrangement combines TRBV7-2 with TRBJ1-2, with the D gene too uncertain to name. V drops 1 base and J drops 3 bases, leaving 9 bases in between. Including cysteine and phenylalanine, the CDR3 has 14 amino acids. The DNA shown is the 42-base CDR3, in frame from base 1. Taken from the germline V gene, the CDR1 and CDR2 loops are SGHTA and FQGNSA.